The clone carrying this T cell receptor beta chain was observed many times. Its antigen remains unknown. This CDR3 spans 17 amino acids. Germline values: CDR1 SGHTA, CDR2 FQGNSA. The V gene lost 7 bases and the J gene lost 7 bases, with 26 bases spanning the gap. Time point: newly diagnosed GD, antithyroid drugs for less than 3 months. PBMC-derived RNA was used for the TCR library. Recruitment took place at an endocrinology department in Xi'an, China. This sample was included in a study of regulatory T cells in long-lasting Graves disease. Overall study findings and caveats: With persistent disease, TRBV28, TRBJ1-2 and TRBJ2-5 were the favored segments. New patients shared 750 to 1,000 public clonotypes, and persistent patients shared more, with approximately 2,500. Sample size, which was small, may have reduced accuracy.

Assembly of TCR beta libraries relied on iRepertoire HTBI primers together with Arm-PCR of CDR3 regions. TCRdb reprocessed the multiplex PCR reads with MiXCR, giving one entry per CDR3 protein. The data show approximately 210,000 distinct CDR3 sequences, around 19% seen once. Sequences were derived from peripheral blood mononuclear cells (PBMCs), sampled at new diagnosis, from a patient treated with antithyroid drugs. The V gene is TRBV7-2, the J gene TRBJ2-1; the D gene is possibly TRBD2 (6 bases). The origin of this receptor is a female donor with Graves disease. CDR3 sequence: CASTGGTREKFSNEQFF. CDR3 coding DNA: TGTGCCAGCACCGGTGGCACCCGGGAGAAATTTAGTAATGAGCAGTTCTTC.